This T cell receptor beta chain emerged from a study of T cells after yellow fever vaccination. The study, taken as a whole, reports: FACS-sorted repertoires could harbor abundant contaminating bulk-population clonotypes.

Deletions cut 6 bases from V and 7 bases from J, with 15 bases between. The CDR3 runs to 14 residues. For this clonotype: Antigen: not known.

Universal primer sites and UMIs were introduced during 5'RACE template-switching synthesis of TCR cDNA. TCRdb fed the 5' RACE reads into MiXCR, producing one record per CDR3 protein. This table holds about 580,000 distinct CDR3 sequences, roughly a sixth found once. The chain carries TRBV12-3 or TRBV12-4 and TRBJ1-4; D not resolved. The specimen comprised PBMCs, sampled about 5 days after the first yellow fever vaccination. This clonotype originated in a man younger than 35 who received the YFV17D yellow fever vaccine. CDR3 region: CASSTGITPEKLFF. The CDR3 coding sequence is TGTGCCAGCAGCACTGGGATTACGCCTGAAAAACTGTTTTTT.